The 10 T cell receptor beta chains given below trace back to one sample, sequenced in a study of shared clonotypes between healthy human individuals. Method: immunoSEQ multiplex PCR; TCRdb's copy keeps in-frame clones and lacks some. The sample yields about a million clones, around three quarters seen once. The sample comprised memory CD4+ T cells from PBMCs. This sample's subset: CD45RA-negative fraction. The receptors originated from a man younger than 35 in good health. Some clones in this sample may be carry-over from other donors' samples.

The chain recombines TRBV18 with TRBJ1-6; 11 bases fit TRBD1. Germline trimming cut 6 bases from V and 10 bases from J; bases unmatched to any gene: 5. In germline, CDR1 is KGHSH, CDR2 LQKENI. This CDR3 region has 14 residues. The CDR3 DNA follows: TGTGCCAGCTCCAATGGACAGGGGGCATCACCCCTCCACTTT. This encodes CASSNGQGASPLHF.

The CDR3 reads CSADRWGGYNEQFF. The CDR3 region has the DNA TGCAGCGCTGACAGGTGGGGGGGGTACAATGAGCAGTTCTTC. This chain connects TRBV29-1 to TRBJ2-1, with D perhaps TRBD2 (7 bases). Trimming took off 7 bases at V and 4 bases at J, with 17 bases between the two ends. The germline gives CDR1 SQVTM, CDR2 ANQGSEA. This CDR3 has 14 amino acids.

For this clone: This may arise from a read error, as a much more abundant clone is one base away. Different DNA sequences within this sample yield the same CDR3. The J gene is TRBJ2-7, the V gene TRBV7-2; D is tentatively TRBD1 or TRBD2 (5 bases each). The CDR3 runs to 13 residues. Trimming shortened V by 2 bases and J by 2 bases, and 7 bases separated the two germline ends. Germline V CDR1 and CDR2: SGHTA, FQGNSA. Here the CDR3 reads CASSLLGAYEQYF. The CDR3 nucleotides read TGTGCCAGCAGCTTACTGGGGGCCTACGAGCAGTACTTC.

The CDR3 loop reads CASRNDVGEQFF. The DNA for the CDR3 is TGCGCCAGCAGAAACGACGTGGGCGAGCAGTTCTTC. The chain employs TRBV10-2 and TRBJ2-1; D remains unclear. In germline, CDR1 is WSHSY, CDR2 SAAADI. CDR3 size: 12 residues. The ends were cut back, 6 bases at V and 10 bases at J, with 13 bases in the middle.

V gene TRBV5-1 combines with J gene TRBJ1-4; the D is unclear. The V gene lost 0 bases and the J gene lost 7 bases, with 16 bases spanning the gap. Germline values: CDR1 SGHRS, CDR2 YFSETQ. This CDR3 region has 16 residues. This CDR3 reads CASSLGSRGVGEKLFF. The CDR3 DNA sequence: TGCGCCAGCAGCTTGGGGTCGCGGGGAGTAGGTGAAAAACTGTTTTTT. The full variable domain, its missing parts supplied by reference TRBV5-1 and TRBJ1-4, is KAGVTQTPRYLIKTRGQQVTLSCSPISGHRSVSWYQQTPGQGLQFLFEYFSETQRNKGNFPGRFSGRQFSNSRSEMNVSTLELGDSALYLCASSLGSRGVGEKLFFGSGTQLSVL.

The CDR3 here is CASSEQGSGNQPQHF. CDR3 nucleotides: TGTGCCAGCAGTGAACAGGGGTCCGGCAATCAGCCCCAGCATTTT. This chain links TRBV2 with TRBJ1-5; D is possibly TRBD1 (6 bases). The CDR3 runs 15 residues. The germline V and J ends were trimmed by 2 bases and 2 bases, with 10 bases remaining between them. Germline V CDR1 and CDR2: SNHLY, FYNNEI.

This clone was seen once. The CDR3 coding sequence is TGTGCCATCATGGGGGGAGAGGGCACTGAAGCTTTCTTT. Protein sequence: CAIMGGEGTEAFF. The J gene is TRBJ1-1, the V gene TRBV10-3; the D gene is possibly TRBD1 (5 bases). Trimming stripped 7 bases from V and 4 bases from J, with 13 bases between. Germline CDR1 is ENHRY and CDR2 is SYGVKD. This CDR3 comprises 13 residues.

The V gene is TRBV5-1, the J gene TRBJ1-5; the D is unclear. Germline-derived CDR1 and CDR2 are SGHRS and YFSETQ. This CDR3 has 15 amino acids. V lost 3 bases, J lost 6 bases, and 16 bases lay in between. The DNA for the CDR3 is TGCGCCAGCAGCTCCCTGGGGAATATCGGTCAGCCCCAGCATTTT. Its translation is CASSSLGNIGQPQHF.

This chain uses TRBV7-9 with TRBJ1-2; maybe TRBD1 (5 bases). Germline V gives CDR1 SEHNR, CDR2 FQNEAQ (reference sequence). V gave up 4 bases and J gave up 3 bases, with 12 bases separating them. This CDR3 has 14 amino acids. Here the CDR3 reads CASSSSGRDYGYTF. The CDR3 DNA sequence: TGTGCCAGCAGCTCTAGTGGCAGGGACTATGGCTACACCTTC.

Notes on this clone: Distinct nucleotide sequences in the sample also encode this CDR3. The rearrangement links TRBV28 to TRBJ2-1, with 8 bases identical to TRBD2. The CDR3 spans 14 residues. Trimming removed 7 bases from V and 2 bases from J; junction bases left unmatched: 4. Germline CDR1 is MDHEN and CDR2 is SYDVKM. The CDR3 nucleotides are TGTGCCAGCACCTTAGCGGGAACCTACAATGAGCAGTTCTTC. Its protein is CASTLAGTYNEQFF.